One and the same sample provided the 26 T cell receptor beta chains below, sequenced in a study of cytomegalovirus exposure and HLA in healthy donors. PCR employed 60 Vbeta and 13 Jbeta primers. This table comes from immunoSEQ multiplex PCR, and its TCRdb copy is limited to in-frame clones, with some not included. Of 90,000 to 150,000 clones listed, roughly 82% are singletons. Sequenced material: PBMCs. Source of these receptors: a human donor in good health.

The CDR3 loop is CAAYPGTSGSGGELFF. For the CDR3, the DNA is TGTGCTGCCTATCCTGGGACTAGCGGGAGCGGCGGGGAGCTGTTTTTT. The V call is TRBV30, the J call TRBJ2-2, with 14 bases lining up with TRBD2. Germline CDR1 GTSNPN, CDR2 SVGIG (reference sequence). The CDR3 runs to 16 residues. Full variable domain (rest looked up from reference TRBV30 and TRBJ2-2): SQTIHQWPATLVQPVGSPLSLECTVEGTSNPNLYWYRQAAGRGLQLLFYSVGIGQISSEVPQNLSASRPQDRQFILSSKKLLLSDSGFYLCAAYPGTSGSGGELFFGEGSRLTVL.

The chain links TRBV18 to TRBJ1-4; 10 bases match TRBD1. Germline assignment: CDR1 KGHSH and CDR2 LQKENI. This CDR3 is 13 amino acids long. V gave up 6 bases and J gave up 7 bases; unmatched junction bases: 2. CDR3 sequence (DNA): TGTGCCAGCTCCGGGACAGGGGCTGAAAAACTGTTTTTT. Amino acid sequence: CASSGTGAEKLFF.

This chain uses TRBV7-9 with TRBJ1-2, with TRBD1 matching 7 bases. With 1 base clipped from V and 4 bases from J, the junction kept 9 bases outside the gene matches. CDR1 is SEHNR, CDR2 FQNEAQ, per germline (reference sequence). The length of the CDR3 is 16 residues. CDR3 in DNA: TGTGCCAGCAGCTTAGGGGACAGAAGCGCTCTCTATGGCTACACCTTC. Translating gives CASSLGDRSALYGYTF.

The chain employs TRBV9 and TRBJ2-1; 9 nucleotides match TRBD2. CDR1 SGDLS and CDR2 YYNGEE come from the germline V gene. J gave up 4 bases and V 0 bases, and 2 bases lay outside the gene matches. The CDR3 covers 15 residues. CDR3 sequence (DNA): TGTGCCAGCAGCGTAGGCGGGAGGGGGTACAATGAGCAGTTCTTC. Amino acids: CASSVGGRGYNEQFF.

V and J are TRBV5-1 and TRBJ2-2; TRBD2 matches 9 bases. The germline CDR1 and CDR2 sequences are SGHRS and YFSETQ. The CDR3 covers 15 residues. The V and J ends lost 6 bases and 6 bases, in that order; junction bases with no gene match: 9. CDR3 sequence: CASTLSGGGAGELFF. CDR3 DNA: TGCGCCAGCACCCTTAGCGGGGGTGGTGCCGGGGAGCTGTTTTTT.

As for this clone: The junction departs from germline at one end; a sequencing error may be responsible. The CDR3 is CASSSTGSTEVFF. CDR3 in DNA: TGCGCCAGCAGCTCGACAGGGTCGACTGAAGTTTTCTTT. This chain links TRBV5-1 with TRBJ1-1; 7 nucleotides align to TRBD1. Germline V gives CDR1 SGHRS, CDR2 YFSETQ. This CDR3 is 13 amino acids long.

The J gene is TRBJ1-2, the V gene TRBV5-1; 7 positions agree with TRBD1. CDR1 and CDR2 (germline): SGHRS, YFSETQ. This CDR3 is 12 amino acids long. J lost 8 bases, V lost 5 bases, and 6 bases had no gene match. The CDR3 loop is CASRREQGGYTF. In DNA, the CDR3 is TGCGCCAGCAGACGAGAACAGGGGGGCTACACCTTC.

As concerns this clone: An end of the junction does not agree with germline; a read error may underlie this. The chain has TRBV6-1 and TRBJ1-5, with D possibly matching TRBD1 (5 bases). The CDR3 totals 15 residues. Germline V CDR1 and CDR2: MNHNS, SASEGT. The CDR3 nucleotides are TGTGCCAGCAGGGAAGGACACCTTAGCAATCAGCCCCAGCATTTT. Translation gives CASREGHLSNQPQHF.

V gene TRBV4-1 combines with J gene TRBJ2-5, with a possible D match to TRBD1 (5 bases). V was clipped by 3 bases and J by 5 bases, with 13 bases between them. Germline-derived CDR1 and CDR2 are MGHRA and YSYEKL. This CDR3 comprises 14 residues. The CDR3 sequence: CASSQFTGEETQYF. The CDR3 DNA sequence: TGCGCCAGCAGCCAGTTCACAGGAGAGGAGACCCAGTACTTC.

V usage is TRBV11-1 and J usage is TRBJ2-1, with 7 bases matching TRBD2. The CDR3 is 14 residues long. Germline V gene lookup returns CDR1 SGHAT and CDR2 FQDESV (reference sequence). V shed 8 bases, J shed 7 bases, and the junction held 11 bases outside the gene matches. The CDR3 DNA follows: TGTGCCAGCTCTCCCCCGACTAGCAGGAATGAGCAGTTCTTC. Its protein product is CASSPPTSRNEQFF.

The CDR3 DNA reads as TGTGCCAGCAGCCCCCAGGCCGGGACAATGGGAAACACCATATATTTT. This gives the protein CASSPQAGTMGNTIYF. The rearrangement joins TRBV9 to TRBJ1-3, with D possibly being TRBD1 (6 bases). The CDR3 spans 16 residues. The ends were cut back, 4 bases at V and 4 bases at J, with 18 bases in the middle. Germline V CDR1 and CDR2: SGDLS, YYNGEE.

The chain links TRBV5-6 to TRBJ1-4; tentative D call: TRBD1 (6 bases). This CDR3 comprises 16 residues. The germline V and J ends were trimmed by 0 bases and 5 bases, with 14 bases remaining between them. Germline-derived CDR1 and CDR2 are SGHDT and YYEEEE. The CDR3 coding sequence is TGTGCCAGCAGCTTGGCGTATGGGGGCCAGAATGAAAAACTGTTTTTT. Translating gives CASSLAYGGQNEKLFF.

The rearrangement links TRBV6-5 to TRBJ2-5, with 8 positions matching TRBD1. Germline values: CDR1 MNHEY, CDR2 SVGAGI. V lost 6 bases, J lost 1 base, and 7 bases stayed unmatched. The CDR3 length is 15 residues. The CDR3 sequence is CASRAGGAGQETQYF. Here the CDR3 DNA reads TGTGCCAGCAGGGCAGGGGGCGCGGGCCAAGAGACCCAGTACTTC.

This clone showed up just a few times. The V and J genes are TRBV19 and TRBJ1-5, with no clear D. The V and J ends lost 10 bases and 5 bases respectively, with 18 bases between them. This CDR3 is 14 amino acids long. The germline gives CDR1 LNHDA, CDR2 SQIVND (reference sequence). Written as DNA, the CDR3 is TGTGCCACCCACGAGGGCCTCCCCTATCAGCCCCAGCATTTT. Translation: CATHEGLPYQPQHF.

The CDR3 DNA follows: TGTGCCAGCAGTCGACAGGGCCCCTACGAGCAGTACTTC. Amino acids: CASSRQGPYEQYF. The chain combines TRBV6-5 with TRBJ2-7; 7 nucleotides match TRBD1. After removal of 5 bases from V and 2 bases from J, the junction contained 3 bases not matched to a gene. Germline CDR1 MNHEY, CDR2 SVGAGI. The CDR3 totals 13 residues.

The gene calls are TRBV4-2 and TRBJ2-1; a possible D gene is TRBD2 (6 bases). Germline CDR1 and CDR2: LGHNA and YNFKEQ. The V end was cut by 4 bases, the J end by 3 bases, with 16 bases between. The CDR3 sequence is 16 residues long. The CDR3 nucleotides read TGTGCCAGCAGCCTTCTCGGCGGGGCGATCTACAATGAGCAGTTCTTC. Protein product: CASSLLGGAIYNEQFF.

This chain joins TRBV6-5 and TRBJ1-3, with D perhaps TRBD1 (6 bases). V lost 2 bases to trimming and J lost 0 bases, with 8 bases between them. CDR1 and CDR2 from the germline V gene are MNHEY and SVGAGI. The CDR3 is made up of 15 amino acids. CDR3 nucleotides: TGTGCCAGCAGTTACGGGGGCTCCTCTGGAAACACCATATATTTT. Encoded protein: CASSYGGSSGNTIYF.

V is TRBV2 and J is TRBJ2-1; 11 positions agree with TRBD2. This CDR3 contains 15 residues. Germline CDR1 is SNHLY and CDR2 is FYNNEI. V lost 6 bases and J lost 4; bases outside the gene matches: 5. The CDR3 nucleotides are TGTGCCAGCAGGGCGACTAGCGGGATATACAATGAGCAGTTCTTC. This sequence encodes CASRATSGIYNEQFF.

In the case of this clone: An end of the junction does not agree with germline; a read error may underlie this. V usage is TRBV7-7 and J usage is TRBJ1-1; 8 nucleotides align to TRBD1. The length of the CDR3 is 17 residues. Germline CDR1 reads SSHAT; CDR2 reads FNYEAQ (reference sequence). This CDR3 is CASSQRGQGASYTEAFF. The CDR3 DNA sequence: TGTGCTAGCAGCCAGAGAGGGCAGGGGGCCTCGTACACTGAAGCTTTCTTT.

The sample holds one count of this clone. The chain joins TRBV5-1 to TRBJ1-1; TRBD1 might be the D (5 bases). V was trimmed by 1 base and J by 4 bases, leaving 14 bases between them. Germline CDR1 is SGHRS and CDR2 is YFSETQ. The CDR3 extends over 15 amino acids. Written as DNA, the CDR3 is TGCGCCAGCAGCTTGCGGGGAGTCGGGGGCACTGAAGCTTTCTTT. Translation: CASSLRGVGGTEAFF.

This clone was detected only once. V usage is TRBV9 and J usage is TRBJ1-5; no clear D. V lost 0 bases to trimming and J lost 3 bases, with 10 bases between them. The CDR3 length is 15 residues. The V gene's germline CDR1 is SGDLS and CDR2 YYNGEE. The chain's CDR3 is CASSVGRSFNQPQHF. CDR3 DNA sequence: TGTGCCAGCAGCGTAGGCAGGTCGTTCAATCAGCCCCAGCATTTT.

This rearrangement joins TRBV2 to TRBJ2-1; weak D call: TRBD2 (5 bases). The CDR3 is 13 amino acids. V was clipped by 3 bases and J by 7 bases, with 10 bases between them. Germline V lookup: CDR1 SNHLY, CDR2 FYNNEI. CDR3 region: CASSDWTLNEQFF. The CDR3, as DNA: TGTGCCAGCAGTGATTGGACTTTGAATGAGCAGTTCTTC.

The chain employs TRBV6-5 and TRBJ2-1; D gene uncertain. The CDR3 totals 12 residues. Trimming cost V 5 bases and J 9 bases, with 11 bases left between them. Per germline, CDR1 MNHEY and CDR2 SVGAGI. In DNA form, the CDR3 reads TGTGCCAGCAGTCACCAAGCCGGTGAGCAGTTCTTC. It yields the protein CASSHQAGEQFF.

The CDR3 DNA reads TGTGCCAGCAGCTTAGCACCGGGACAGAAGAATGAAAAACTGTTTTTT. Residues: CASSLAPGQKNEKLFF. The chain links TRBV7-9 to TRBJ1-4, with 7 positions matching TRBD1. Germline assignment: CDR1 SEHNR and CDR2 FQNEAQ (reference sequence). Losses at the gene ends were 0 bases for V and 5 bases for J; bases not matched to a gene: 6. The CDR3 totals 16 residues.

The chain couples TRBV18 to TRBJ1-2; 8 bases match TRBD1. Germline assignment: CDR1 KGHSH and CDR2 LQKENI. V was pared by 6 bases and J by 3 bases, with 6 bases of the junction left unmatched. CDR3 length equals 14 residues. CDR3 protein: CASSEGQGDYGYTF. The CDR3 DNA sequence: TGTGCCAGCTCGGAAGGACAGGGCGACTATGGCTACACCTTC. Looking up the rest from reference TRBV18 and TRBJ1-2 gives the full variable domain: NAGVMQNPRHLVRRRGQEARLRCSPMKGHSHVYWYRQLPEEGLKFMVYLQKENIIDESGMPKERFSAEFPKEGPSILRIQQVVRGDSAAYFCASSEGQGDYGYTFGSGTRLTVV.

The chain has TRBV5-1 and TRBJ1-2; 8 bases agree with TRBD1. Germline V CDR1 and CDR2: SGHRS, YFSETQ. The CDR3 is made up of 15 amino acids. The ends lost 0 bases at V and 2 bases at J; junction bases unmatched: 3. The CDR3 region has the DNA TGCGCCAGCAGCTTGGTGGGGGACAGGAACTATGGCTACACCTTC. It yields the protein CASSLVGDRNYGYTF.